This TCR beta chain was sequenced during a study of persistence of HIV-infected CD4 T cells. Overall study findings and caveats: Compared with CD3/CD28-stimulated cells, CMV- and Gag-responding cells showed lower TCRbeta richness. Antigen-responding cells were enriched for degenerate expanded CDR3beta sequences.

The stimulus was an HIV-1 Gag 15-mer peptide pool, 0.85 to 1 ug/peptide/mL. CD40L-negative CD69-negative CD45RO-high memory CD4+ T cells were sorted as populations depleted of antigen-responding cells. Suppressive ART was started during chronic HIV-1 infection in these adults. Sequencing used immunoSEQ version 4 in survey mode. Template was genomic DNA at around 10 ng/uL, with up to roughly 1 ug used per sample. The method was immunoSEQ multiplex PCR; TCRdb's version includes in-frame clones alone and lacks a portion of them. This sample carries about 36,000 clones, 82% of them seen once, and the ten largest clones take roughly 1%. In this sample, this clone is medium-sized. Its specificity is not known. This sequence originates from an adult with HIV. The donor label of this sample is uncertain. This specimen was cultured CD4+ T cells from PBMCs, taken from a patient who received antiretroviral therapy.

For the CDR3, the DNA is TGTGCCAGCAGCTTCGGGTGGGCCACTGAAGCTTTCTTT. It is translated as CASSFGWATEAFF. This chain joins TRBV5-5 and TRBJ1-1; D gene ambiguous. There are 13 residues in the CDR3. CDR1 SGHKS and CDR2 YYEKEE come from the germline V gene (reference sequence). V lost 2 bases, J lost 4 bases, and 9 bases lay in between.